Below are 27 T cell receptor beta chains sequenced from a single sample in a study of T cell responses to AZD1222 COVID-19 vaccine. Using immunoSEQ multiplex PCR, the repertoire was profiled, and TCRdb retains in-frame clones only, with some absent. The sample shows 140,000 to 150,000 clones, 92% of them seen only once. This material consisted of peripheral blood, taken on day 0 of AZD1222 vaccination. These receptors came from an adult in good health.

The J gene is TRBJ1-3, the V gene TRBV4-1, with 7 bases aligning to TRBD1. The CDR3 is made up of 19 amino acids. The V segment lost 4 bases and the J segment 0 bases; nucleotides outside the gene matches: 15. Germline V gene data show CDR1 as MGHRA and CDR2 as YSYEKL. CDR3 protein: CASSPAFRGTAYSGNTIYF. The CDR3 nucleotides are TGCGCCAGCAGCCCAGCTTTTCGTGGGACAGCCTACTCTGGAAACACCATATATTTT.

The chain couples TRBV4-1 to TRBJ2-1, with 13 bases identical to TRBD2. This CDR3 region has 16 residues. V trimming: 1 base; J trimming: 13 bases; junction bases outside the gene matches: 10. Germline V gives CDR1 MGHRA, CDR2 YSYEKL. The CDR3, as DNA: TGCGCCAGCAGCCAAGGGACTAGCGGGAGTGGGGAGAGACAGTTCTTC. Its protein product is CASSQGTSGSGERQFF.

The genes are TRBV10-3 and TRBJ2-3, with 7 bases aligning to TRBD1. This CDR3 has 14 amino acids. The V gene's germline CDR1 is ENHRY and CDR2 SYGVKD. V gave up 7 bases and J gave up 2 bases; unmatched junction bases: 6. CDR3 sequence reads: CAIMRGPTTDTQYF. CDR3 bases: TGTGCCATCATGAGGGGGCCGACCACAGATACGCAGTATTTT.

In DNA, the CDR3 is TGCGCCAGCGCTCCTCCGGACAGGGCCAACACCATATATTTT. As protein: CASAPPDRANTIYF. The gene calls are TRBV10-2 and TRBJ1-3, with 8 bases aligning to TRBD1. The CDR3 contains 14 residues. Germline trimming cut 8 bases from V and 7 bases from J; bases unmatched to any gene: 10. Germline values: CDR1 WSHSY, CDR2 SAAADI.

CDR3 amino acids: CASSLAPGHPNTGELFF. The CDR3 bases are TGTGCCAGCAGCTTAGCGCCGGGACACCCGAACACCGGGGAGCTGTTTTTT. The gene calls are TRBV7-7 and TRBJ2-2; possible D gene TRBD1, 6 bases. Between the trimmed V and J ends, which lost 0 bases and 0 bases, there was a span of 11 bases. This CDR3 contains 17 residues. Germline loops: CDR1 SSHAT, CDR2 FNYEAQ (reference sequence).

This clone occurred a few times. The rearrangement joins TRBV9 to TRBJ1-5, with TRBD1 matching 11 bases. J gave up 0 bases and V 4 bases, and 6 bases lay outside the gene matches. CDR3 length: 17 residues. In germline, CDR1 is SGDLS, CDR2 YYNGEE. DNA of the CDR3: TGTGCCAGCAGCCCAGGACAGGGGGCAACTAGCAATCAGCCCCAGCATTTT. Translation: CASSPGQGATSNQPQHF.

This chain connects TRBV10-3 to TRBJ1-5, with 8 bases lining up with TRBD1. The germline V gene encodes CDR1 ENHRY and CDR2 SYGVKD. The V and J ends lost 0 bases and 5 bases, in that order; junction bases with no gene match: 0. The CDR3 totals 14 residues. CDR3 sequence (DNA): TGTGCCATCAGTGAGTCGACAGGGGATCAGCCCCAGCATTTT. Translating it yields CAISESTGDQPQHF.

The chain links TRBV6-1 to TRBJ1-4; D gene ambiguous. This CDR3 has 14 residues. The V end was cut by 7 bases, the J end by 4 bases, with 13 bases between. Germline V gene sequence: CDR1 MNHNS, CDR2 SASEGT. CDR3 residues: CASKLPGYNEKLFF. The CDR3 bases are TGTGCCAGCAAATTACCGGGCTATAATGAAAAACTGTTTTTT.

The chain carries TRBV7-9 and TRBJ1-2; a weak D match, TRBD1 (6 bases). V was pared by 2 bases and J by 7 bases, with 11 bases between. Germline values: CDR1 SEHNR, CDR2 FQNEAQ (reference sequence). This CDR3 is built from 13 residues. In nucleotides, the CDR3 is TGTGCCAGCAGCTTAAACAGGGTTGGTGGCTACACCTTC. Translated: CASSLNRVGGYTF.

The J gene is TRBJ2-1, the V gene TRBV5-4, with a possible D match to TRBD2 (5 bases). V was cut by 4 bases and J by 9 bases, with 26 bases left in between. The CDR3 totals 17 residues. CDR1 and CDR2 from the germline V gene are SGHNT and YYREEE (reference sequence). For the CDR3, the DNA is TGTGCCAGCAGCCCGACCCCAGGAAGAGCGGCCATAAGTGAGCAGTTCTTC. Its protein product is CASSPTPGRAAISEQFF.

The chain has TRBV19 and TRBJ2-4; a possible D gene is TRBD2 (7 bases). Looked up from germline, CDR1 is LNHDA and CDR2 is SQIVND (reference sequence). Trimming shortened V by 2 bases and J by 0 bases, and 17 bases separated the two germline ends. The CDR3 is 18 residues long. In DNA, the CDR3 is TGTGCCAGTAGTATACGGGGGGCCGCTGCCTTAGCCAAAAACATTCAGTACTTC. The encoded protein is CASSIRGAAALAKNIQYF. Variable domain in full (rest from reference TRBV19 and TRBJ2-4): DGGITQSPKYLFRKEGQNVTLSCEQNLNHDAMYWYRQDPGQGLRLIYYSQIVNDFQKGDIAEGYSVSREKKESFPLTVTSAQKNPTAFYLCASSIRGAAALAKNIQYFGAGTRLSVL.

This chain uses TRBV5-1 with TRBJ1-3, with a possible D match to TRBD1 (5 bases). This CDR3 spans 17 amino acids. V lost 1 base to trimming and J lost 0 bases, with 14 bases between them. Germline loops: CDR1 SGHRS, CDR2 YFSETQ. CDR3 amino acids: CASSLSPGPSSGNTIYF. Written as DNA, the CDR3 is TGCGCCAGCAGCTTGTCACCGGGACCCAGCTCTGGAAACACCATATATTTT.

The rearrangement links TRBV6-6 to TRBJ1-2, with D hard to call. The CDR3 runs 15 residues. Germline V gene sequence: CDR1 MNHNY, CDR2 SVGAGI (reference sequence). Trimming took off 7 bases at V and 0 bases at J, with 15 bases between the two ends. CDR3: CASTLRIHANYGYTF. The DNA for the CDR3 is TGTGCCAGCACCCTCCGCATACACGCTAACTATGGCTACACCTTC.

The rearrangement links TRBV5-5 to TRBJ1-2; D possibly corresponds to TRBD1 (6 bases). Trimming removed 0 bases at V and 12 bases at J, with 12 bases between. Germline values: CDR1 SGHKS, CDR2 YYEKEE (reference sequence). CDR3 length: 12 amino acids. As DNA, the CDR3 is TGTGCCAGCAGCTTGGAAACAGGGATGGACACCTTC. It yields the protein CASSLETGMDTF.

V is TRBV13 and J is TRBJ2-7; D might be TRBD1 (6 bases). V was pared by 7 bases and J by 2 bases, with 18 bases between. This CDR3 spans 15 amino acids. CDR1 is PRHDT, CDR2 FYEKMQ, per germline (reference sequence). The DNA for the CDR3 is TGTGCCAGCAACAAAAGGGACATACTCCCCTACGAGCAGTACTTC. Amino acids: CASNKRDILPYEQYF.

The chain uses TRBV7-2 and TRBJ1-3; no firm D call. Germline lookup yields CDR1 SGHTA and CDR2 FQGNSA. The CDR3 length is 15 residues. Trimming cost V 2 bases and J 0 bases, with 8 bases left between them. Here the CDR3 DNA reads TGTGCCAGCAGCTTAAAACCGGACTCTGGAAACACCATATATTTT. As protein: CASSLKPDSGNTIYF.

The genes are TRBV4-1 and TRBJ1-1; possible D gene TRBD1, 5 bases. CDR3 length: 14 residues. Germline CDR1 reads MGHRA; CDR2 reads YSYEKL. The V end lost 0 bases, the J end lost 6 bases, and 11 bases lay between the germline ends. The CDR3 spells CASSQDGGYAEAFF. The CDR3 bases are TGCGCCAGCAGCCAAGATGGGGGTTATGCTGAAGCTTTCTTT.

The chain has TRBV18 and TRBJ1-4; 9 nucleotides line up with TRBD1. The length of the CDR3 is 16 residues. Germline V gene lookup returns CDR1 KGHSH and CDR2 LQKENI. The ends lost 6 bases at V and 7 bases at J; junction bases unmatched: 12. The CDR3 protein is CASSRLGQGKAEKLFF. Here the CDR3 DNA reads TGTGCCAGCTCGCGCCTCGGACAGGGGAAGGCTGAAAAACTGTTTTTT.

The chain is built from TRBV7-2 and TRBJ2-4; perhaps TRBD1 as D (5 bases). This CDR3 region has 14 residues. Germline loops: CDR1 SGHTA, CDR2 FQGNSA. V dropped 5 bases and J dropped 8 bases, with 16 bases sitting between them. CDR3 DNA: TGTGCCAGCAGCCTTTCGCAGGGTCGGGACATTCAGTACTTC. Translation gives CASSLSQGRDIQYF.

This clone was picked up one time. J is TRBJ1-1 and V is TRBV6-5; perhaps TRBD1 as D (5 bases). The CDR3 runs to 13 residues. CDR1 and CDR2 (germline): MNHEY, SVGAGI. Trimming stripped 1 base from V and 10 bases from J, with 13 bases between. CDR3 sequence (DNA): TGTGCCAGCAGTTACTACCGAGGGGTACCAGCTTTCTTT. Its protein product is CASSYYRGVPAFF.

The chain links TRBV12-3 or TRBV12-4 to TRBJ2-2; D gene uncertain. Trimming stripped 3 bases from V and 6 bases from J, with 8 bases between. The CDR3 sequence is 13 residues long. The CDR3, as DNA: TGTGCCAGCAGTTTTAAAGCACCCGGGGAGCTGTTTTTT. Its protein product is CASSFKAPGELFF.

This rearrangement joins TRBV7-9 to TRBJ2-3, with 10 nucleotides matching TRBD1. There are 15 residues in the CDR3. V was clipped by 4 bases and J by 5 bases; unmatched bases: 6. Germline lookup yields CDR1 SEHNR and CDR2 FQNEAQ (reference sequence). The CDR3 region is CASSSPDRGLDTQYF. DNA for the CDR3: TGTGCCAGCAGCTCTCCTGACAGGGGGCTAGATACGCAGTATTTT.

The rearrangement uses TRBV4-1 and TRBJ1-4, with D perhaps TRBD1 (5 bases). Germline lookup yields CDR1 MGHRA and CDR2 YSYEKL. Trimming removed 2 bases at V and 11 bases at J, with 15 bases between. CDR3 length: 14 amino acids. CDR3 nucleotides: TGCGCCAGCAGCCAAATGGGGCTGGGGGTGAAACTGTTTTTT. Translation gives CASSQMGLGVKLFF.

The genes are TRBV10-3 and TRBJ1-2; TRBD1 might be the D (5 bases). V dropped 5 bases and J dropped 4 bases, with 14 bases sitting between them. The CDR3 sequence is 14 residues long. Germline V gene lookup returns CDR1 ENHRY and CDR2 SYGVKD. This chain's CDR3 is CAISRGPESYGYTF. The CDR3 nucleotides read TGTGCCATCAGTCGGGGCCCCGAAAGCTATGGCTACACCTTC.

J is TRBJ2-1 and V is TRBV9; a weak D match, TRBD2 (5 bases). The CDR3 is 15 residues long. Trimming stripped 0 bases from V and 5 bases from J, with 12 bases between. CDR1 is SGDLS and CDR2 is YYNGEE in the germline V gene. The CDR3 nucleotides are TGTGCCAGCAGCGTAGGAGACTACTACAACAATGAGCAGTTCTTC. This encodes CASSVGDYYNNEQFF.

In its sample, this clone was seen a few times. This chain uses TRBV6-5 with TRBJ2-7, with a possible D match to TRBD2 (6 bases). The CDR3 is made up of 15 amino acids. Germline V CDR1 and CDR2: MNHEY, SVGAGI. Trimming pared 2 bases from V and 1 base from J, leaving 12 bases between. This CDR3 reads CASSYVSGGSYEQYF. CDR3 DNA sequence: TGTGCCAGCAGTTACGTATCTGGGGGGTCCTACGAGCAGTACTTC.

This chain's CDR3 is CASSLAGETQYF. In DNA, the CDR3 is TGTGCCAGCAGTTTGGCGGGGGAGACCCAGTACTTC. The genes are TRBV28 and TRBJ2-5; TRBD2 might be the D (6 bases). Germline CDR1 reads MDHEN; CDR2 reads SYDVKM. The V and J ends lost 3 bases and 5 bases respectively, with 7 bases between them. The CDR3 covers 12 residues.